This TCR beta chain was sequenced during a study of CD8+CD57+ T cells in acquired aplastic anemia. TCR beta VDJ and CDR3 were profiled, and genomic DNA was the template. TCRdb fed the reads into MiXCR, producing one record per CDR3 protein. Of 150,000 to 200,000 distinct CDR3 sequences listed, roughly 45% were seen once; the top ten hold 0.8% to 1.1%. V lost 0 bases, J lost 3 bases, and 20 bases lay in between. Looked up from germline, CDR1 is SGHDT and CDR2 is YYEEEE. CDR3 length: 18 amino acids. This chain uses TRBV5-6 with TRBJ2-3; TRBD1 is a possible D gene (5 bases). The specimen sequenced was sorted CD4+, CD8+, or CD8+CD57+ T cells (not recorded which) from PBMCs. The TCR was taken from a human donor in good health. The CDR3 DNA reads as TGTGCCAGCAGCTTGGGTACCTTTAAGGGGTGGGTAACAGATACGCAGTATTTT. The encoded protein is CASSLGTFKGWVTDTQYF. The full variable domain, completed using reference TRBV5-6 and TRBJ2-3, is DAGVTQSPTHLIKTRGQQVTLRCSPKSGHDTVSWYQQALGQGPQFIFQYYEEEERQRGNFPDRFSGHQFPNYSSELNVNALLLGDSALYLCASSLGTFKGWVTDTQYFGPGTRLTVL.